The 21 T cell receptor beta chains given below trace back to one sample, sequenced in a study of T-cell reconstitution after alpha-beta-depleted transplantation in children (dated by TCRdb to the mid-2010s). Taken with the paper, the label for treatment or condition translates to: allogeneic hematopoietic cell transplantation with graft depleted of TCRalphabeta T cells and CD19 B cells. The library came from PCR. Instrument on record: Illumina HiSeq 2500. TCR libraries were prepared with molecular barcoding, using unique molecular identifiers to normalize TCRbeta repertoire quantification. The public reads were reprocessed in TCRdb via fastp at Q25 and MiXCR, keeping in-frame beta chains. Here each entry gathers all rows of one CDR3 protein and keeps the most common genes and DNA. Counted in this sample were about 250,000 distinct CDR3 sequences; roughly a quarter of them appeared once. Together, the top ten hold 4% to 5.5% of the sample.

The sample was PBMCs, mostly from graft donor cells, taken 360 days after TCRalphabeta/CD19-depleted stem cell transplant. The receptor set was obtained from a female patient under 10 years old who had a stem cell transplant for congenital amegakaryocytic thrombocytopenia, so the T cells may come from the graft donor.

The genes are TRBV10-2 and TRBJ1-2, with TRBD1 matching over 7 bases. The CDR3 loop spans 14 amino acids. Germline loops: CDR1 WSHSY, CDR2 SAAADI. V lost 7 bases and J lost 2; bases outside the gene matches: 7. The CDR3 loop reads CASTVDRKNYGYTF. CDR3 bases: TGCGCCAGCACTGTGGACAGGAAGAACTATGGCTACACCTTC.

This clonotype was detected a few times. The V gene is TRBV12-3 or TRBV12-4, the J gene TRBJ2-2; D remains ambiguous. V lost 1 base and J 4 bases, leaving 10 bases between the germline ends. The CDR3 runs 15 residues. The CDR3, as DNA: TGTGCCAGCAGTTTAGGCAGCCCGGGCACCGGGGAGCTGTTTTTT. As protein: CASSLGSPGTGELFF.

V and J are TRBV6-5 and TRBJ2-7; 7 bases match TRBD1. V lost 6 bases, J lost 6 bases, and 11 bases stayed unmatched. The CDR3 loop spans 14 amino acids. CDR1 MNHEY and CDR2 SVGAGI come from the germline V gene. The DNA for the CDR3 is TGTGCCAGCAGCTATACGGACAGGATACCCGAGCAGTACTTC. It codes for CASSYTDRIPEQYF.

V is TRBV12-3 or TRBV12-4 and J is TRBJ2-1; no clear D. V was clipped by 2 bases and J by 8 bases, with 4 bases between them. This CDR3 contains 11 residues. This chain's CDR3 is CASSLWHEQFF. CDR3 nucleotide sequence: TGTGCCAGCAGTTTATGGCATGAGCAGTTCTTC.

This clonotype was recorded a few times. DNA for the CDR3: TGCGCCAGCAGCCCCCCGGACAGAGGGCACTACGAGCAGTACTTC. Translating gives CASSPPDRGHYEQYF. The chain joins TRBV4-1 to TRBJ2-7; maybe TRBD1 (6 bases). There are 15 residues in the CDR3. Per germline, CDR1 MGHRA and CDR2 YSYEKL. Trimming took off 4 bases at V and 3 bases at J, with 16 bases between the two ends.

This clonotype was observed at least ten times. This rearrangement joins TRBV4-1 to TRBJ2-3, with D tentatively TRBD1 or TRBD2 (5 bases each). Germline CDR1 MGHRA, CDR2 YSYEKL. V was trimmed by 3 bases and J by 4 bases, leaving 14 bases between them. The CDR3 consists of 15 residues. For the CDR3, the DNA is TGCGCCAGCAGCCAGGGGACCGACGTGTCAGATACGCAGTATTTT. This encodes CASSQGTDVSDTQYF.

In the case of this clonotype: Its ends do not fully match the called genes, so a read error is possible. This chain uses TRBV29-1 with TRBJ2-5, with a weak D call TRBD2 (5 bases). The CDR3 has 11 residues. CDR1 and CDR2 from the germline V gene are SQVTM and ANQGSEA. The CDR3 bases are TGCAGCGTTGGGGTGGGAGAGGCCCAGTACTTC. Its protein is CSVGVGEAQYF.

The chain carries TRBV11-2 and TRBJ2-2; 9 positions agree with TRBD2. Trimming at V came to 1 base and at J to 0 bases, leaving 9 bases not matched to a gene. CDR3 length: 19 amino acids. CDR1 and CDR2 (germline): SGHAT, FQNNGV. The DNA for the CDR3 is TGTGCCAGCAGCTTAGTTCCCCTAGCGGGGTTCGCGAACACCGGGGAGCTGTTTTTT. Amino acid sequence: CASSLVPLAGFANTGELFF.

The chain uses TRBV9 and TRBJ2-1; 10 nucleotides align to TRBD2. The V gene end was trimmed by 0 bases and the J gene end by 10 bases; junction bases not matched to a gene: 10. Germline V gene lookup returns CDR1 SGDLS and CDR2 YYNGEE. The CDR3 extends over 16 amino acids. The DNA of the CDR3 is TGTGCCAGCAGCGTAGATCCTAGCGGGAGTGGATGGGAGCAGTTCTTC. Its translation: CASSVDPSGSGWEQFF.

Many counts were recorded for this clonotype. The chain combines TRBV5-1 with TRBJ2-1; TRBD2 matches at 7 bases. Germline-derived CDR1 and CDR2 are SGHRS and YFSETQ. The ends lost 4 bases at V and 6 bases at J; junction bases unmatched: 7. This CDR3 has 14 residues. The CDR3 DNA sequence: TGCGCCAGCAGCCCGGGAGGTACCCCCAATGAGCAGTTCTTC. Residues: CASSPGGTPNEQFF.

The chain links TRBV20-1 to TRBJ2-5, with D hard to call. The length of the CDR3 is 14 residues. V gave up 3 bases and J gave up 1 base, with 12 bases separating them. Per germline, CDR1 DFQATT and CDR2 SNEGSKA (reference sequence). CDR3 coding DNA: TGCAGTGCTAGTTTACGAAGTCGCCAAGAGACCCAGTACTTC. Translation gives CSASLRSRQETQYF.

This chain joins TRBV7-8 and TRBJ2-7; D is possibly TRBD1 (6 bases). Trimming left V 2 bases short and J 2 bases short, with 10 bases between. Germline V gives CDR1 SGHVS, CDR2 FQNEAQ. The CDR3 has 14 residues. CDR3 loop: CASSLYRETYEQYF. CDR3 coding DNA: TGTGCCAGCAGCTTATACAGGGAGACCTACGAGCAGTACTTC. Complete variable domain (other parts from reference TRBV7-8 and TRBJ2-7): GAGVSQSPRYKVAKRGQDVALRCDPISGHVSLFWYQQALGQGPEFLTYFQNEAQLDKSGLPSDRFFAERPEGSVSTLKIQRTQQEDSAVYLCASSLYRETYEQYFGPGTRLTVT.

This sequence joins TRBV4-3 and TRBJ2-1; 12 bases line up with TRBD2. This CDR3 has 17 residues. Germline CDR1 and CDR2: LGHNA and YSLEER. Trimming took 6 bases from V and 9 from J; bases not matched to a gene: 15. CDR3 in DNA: TGCGCCAGCAGTCCCAGTACAACTAGCGGGAGGTTCGTTGAGCAGTTCTTC. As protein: CASSPSTTSGRFVEQFF.

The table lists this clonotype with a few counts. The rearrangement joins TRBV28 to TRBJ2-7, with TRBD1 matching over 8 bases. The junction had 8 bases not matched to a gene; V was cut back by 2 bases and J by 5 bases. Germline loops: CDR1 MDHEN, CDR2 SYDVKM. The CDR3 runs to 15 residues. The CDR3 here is CASSLERWTGHEQYF. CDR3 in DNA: TGTGCCAGCAGTTTAGAACGATGGACAGGGCACGAGCAGTACTTC.

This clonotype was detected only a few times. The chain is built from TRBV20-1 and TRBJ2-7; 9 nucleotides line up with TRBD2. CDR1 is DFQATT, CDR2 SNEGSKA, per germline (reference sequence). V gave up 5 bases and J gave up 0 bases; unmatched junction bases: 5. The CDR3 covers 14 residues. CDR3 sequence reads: CSAPTSGISYEQYF. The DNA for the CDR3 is TGCAGTGCTCCGACTAGCGGAATCTCCTACGAGCAGTACTTC.

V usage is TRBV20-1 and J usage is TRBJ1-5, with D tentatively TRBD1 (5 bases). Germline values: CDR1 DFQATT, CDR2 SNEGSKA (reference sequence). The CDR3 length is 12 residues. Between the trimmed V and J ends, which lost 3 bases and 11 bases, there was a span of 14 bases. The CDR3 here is CSASRELVAQHF. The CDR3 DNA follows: TGCAGTGCTAGCAGGGAGCTCGTGGCCCAGCATTTT.

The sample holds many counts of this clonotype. CDR3 sequence: CASSPTGPYEQYF. The CDR3 DNA reads as TGTGCCAGCAGTCCTACAGGGCCCTACGAGCAGTACTTC. This sequence joins TRBV27 and TRBJ2-7; D may be TRBD1 (6 bases). Germline V gene lookup returns CDR1 MNHEY and CDR2 SMNVEV (reference sequence). The length of the CDR3 is 13 residues. Trimming removed 5 bases from V and 2 bases from J, with 10 bases in between.

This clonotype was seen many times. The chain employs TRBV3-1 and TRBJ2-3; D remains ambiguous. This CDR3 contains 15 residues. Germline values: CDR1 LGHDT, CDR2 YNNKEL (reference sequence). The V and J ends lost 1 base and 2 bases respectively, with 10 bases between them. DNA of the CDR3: TGTGCCAGCAGCCAAGTGATCGGTTACACAGATACGCAGTATTTT. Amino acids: CASSQVIGYTDTQYF.

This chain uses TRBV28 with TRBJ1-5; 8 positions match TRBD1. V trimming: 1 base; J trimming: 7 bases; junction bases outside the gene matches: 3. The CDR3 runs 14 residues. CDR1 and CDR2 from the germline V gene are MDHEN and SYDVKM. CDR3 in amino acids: CASSLSGGQQPQHF. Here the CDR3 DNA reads TGTGCCAGCAGTTTATCAGGGGGCCAACAGCCCCAGCATTTT.

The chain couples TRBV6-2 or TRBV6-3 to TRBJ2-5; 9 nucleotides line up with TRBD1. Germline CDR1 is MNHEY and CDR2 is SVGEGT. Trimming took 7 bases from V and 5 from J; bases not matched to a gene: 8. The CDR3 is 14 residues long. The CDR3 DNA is TGTGCCAGCACCCTACAGGGGGCCAAGGAGACCCAGTACTTC. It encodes CASTLQGAKETQYF.

CDR3 in DNA: TGTGCCAGCAGCTCACCACGGACTGGATGGGATGAGCAGTTCTTC. It codes for CASSSPRTGWDEQFF. V is TRBV7-2 and J is TRBJ2-1, with D perhaps TRBD2 (5 bases). Germline CDR1 and CDR2: SGHTA and FQGNSA. V lost 4 bases and J lost 8, with 18 bases in between. The CDR3 contains 15 residues.